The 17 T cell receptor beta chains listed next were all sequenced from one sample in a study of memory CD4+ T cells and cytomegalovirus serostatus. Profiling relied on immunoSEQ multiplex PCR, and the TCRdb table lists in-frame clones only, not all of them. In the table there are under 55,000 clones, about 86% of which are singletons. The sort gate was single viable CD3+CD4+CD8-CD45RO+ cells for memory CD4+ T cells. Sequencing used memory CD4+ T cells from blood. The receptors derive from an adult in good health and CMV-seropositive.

CDR3 coding DNA: TGTGCCAGCAGCTCGGGACCGGTCGGAAACACCATATATTTT. This encodes CASSSGPVGNTIYF. The chain joins TRBV11-2 to TRBJ1-3; tentative D call: TRBD1 (5 bases). Trimming shortened V by 4 bases and J by 4 bases, and 11 bases separated the two germline ends. The CDR3 contains 14 residues. Germline assignment: CDR1 SGHAT and CDR2 FQNNGV.

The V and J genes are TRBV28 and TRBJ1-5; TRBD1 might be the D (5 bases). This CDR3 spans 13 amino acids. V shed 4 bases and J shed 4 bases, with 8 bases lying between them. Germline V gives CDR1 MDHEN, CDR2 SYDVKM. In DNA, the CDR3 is TGTGCCAGCAGTTCCAGACAGAATCAGCCCCAGCATTTT. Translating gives CASSSRQNQPQHF.

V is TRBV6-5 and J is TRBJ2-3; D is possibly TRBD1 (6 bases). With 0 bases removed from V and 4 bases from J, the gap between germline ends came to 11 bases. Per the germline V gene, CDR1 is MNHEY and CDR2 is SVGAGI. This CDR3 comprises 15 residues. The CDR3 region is CASSYSNRVADTQYF. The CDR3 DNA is TGTGCCAGCAGTTACTCGAACAGGGTAGCAGATACGCAGTATTTT.

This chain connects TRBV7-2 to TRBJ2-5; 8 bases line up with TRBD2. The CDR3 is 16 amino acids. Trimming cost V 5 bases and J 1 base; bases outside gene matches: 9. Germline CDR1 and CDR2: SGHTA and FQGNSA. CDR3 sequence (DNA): TGTGCCAGCAGCCTAAATCCTGCGGGGGGCCAAGAGACCCAGTACTTC. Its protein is CASSLNPAGGQETQYF.

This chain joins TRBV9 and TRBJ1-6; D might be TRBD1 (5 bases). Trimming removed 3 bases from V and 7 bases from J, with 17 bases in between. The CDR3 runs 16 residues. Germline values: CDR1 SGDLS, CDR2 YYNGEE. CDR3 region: CASSGLPGLQNSPLHF. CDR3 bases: TGTGCCAGCAGCGGCCTACCGGGACTGCAAAATTCACCCCTCCACTTT.

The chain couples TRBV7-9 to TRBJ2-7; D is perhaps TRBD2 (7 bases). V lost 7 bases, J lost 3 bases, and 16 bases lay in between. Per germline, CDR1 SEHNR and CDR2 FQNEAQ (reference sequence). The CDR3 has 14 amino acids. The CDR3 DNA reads TGTGCCAGCACCGACGCGGGGGCTCTCTACGAGCAGTACTTC. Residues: CASTDAGALYEQYF.

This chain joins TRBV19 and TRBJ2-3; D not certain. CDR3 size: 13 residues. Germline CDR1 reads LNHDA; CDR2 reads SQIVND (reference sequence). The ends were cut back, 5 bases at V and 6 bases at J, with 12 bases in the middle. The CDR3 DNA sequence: TGTGCCAGTAGTGTCCTACCGACGGATACGCAGTATTTT. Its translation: CASSVLPTDTQYF.

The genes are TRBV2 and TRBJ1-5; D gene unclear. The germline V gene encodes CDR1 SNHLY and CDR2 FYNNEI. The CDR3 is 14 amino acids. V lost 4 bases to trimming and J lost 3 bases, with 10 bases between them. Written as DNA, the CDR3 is TGTGCCAGCAGTGGGGCAAGGGCCAATCAGCCCCAGCATTTT. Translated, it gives CASSGARANQPQHF.

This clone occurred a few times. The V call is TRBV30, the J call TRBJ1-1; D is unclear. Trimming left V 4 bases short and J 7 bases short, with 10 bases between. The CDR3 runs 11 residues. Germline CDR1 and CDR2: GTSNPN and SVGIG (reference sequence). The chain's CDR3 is CAWTALREAFF. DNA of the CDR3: TGTGCCTGGACGGCCCTCCGTGAAGCTTTCTTT. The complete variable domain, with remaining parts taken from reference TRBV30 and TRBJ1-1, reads SQTIHQWPATLVQPVGSPLSLECTVEGTSNPNLYWYRQAAGRGLQLLFYSVGIGQISSEVPQNLSASRPQDRQFILSSKKLLLSDSGFYLCAWTALREAFFGQGTRLTVV.

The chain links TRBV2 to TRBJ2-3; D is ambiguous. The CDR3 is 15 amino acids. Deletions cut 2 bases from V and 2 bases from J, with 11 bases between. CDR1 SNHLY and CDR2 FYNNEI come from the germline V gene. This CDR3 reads CASSESPLHTDTQYF. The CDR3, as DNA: TGTGCCAGCAGTGAAAGCCCACTCCACACAGATACGCAGTATTTT.

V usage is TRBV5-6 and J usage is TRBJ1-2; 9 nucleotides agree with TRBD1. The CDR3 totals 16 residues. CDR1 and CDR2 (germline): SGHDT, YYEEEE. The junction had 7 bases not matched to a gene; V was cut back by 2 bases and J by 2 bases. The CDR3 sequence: CASSLQGANLNYGYTF. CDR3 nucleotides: TGTGCCAGCAGCTTACAGGGGGCTAACCTCAACTATGGCTACACCTTC. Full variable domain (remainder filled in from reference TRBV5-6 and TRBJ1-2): DAGVTQSPTHLIKTRGQQVTLRCSPKSGHDTVSWYQQALGQGPQFIFQYYEEEERQRGNFPDRFSGHQFPNYSSELNVNALLLGDSALYLCASSLQGANLNYGYTFGSGTRLTVV.

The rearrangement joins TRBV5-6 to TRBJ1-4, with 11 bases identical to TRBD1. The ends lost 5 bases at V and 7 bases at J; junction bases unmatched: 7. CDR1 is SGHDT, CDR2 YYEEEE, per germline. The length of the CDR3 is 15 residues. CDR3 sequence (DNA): TGTGCCAGCAGTTACGGACAGGGGGCGAGTGAAAAACTGTTTTTT. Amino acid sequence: CASSYGQGASEKLFF.

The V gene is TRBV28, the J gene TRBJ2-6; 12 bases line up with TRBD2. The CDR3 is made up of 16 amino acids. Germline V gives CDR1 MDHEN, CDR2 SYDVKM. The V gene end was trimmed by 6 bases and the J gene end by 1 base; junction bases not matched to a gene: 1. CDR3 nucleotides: TGTGCCAGCAGGACTAGCGGGAGTTCTGGGGCCAACGTCCTGACTTTC. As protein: CASRTSGSSGANVLTF.

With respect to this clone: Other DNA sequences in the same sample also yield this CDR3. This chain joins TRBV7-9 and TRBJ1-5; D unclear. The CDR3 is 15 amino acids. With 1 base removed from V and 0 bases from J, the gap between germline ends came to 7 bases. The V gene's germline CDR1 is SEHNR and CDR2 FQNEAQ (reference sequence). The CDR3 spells CASSLGGYSNQPQHF. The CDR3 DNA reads TGTGCCAGCAGCTTAGGCGGGTATAGCAATCAGCCCCAGCATTTT.

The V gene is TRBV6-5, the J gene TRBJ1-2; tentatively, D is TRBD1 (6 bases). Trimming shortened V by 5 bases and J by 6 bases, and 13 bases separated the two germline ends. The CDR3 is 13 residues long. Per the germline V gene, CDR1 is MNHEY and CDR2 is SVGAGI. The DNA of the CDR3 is TGTGCCAGCAGTAAACAGGGATCCAATGGCTACACCTTC. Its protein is CASSKQGSNGYTF.

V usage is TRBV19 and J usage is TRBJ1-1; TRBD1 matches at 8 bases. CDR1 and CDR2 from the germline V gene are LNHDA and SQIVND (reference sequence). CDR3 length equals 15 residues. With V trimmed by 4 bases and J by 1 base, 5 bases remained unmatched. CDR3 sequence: CASSKGQAPNTEAFF. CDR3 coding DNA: TGTGCCAGTAGTAAGGGACAGGCTCCGAACACTGAAGCTTTCTTT. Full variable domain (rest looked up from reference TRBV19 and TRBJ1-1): DGGITQSPKYLFRKEGQNVTLSCEQNLNHDAMYWYRQDPGQGLRLIYYSQIVNDFQKGDIAEGYSVSREKKESFPLTVTSAQKNPTAFYLCASSKGQAPNTEAFFGQGTRLTVV.

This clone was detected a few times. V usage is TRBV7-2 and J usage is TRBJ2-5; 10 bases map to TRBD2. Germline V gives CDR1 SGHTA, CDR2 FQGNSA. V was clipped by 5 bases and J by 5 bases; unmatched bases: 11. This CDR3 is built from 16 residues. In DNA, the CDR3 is TGTGCCAGCAGCCCCCCGAATAGCGGGGGGAGGGAGACCCAGTACTTC. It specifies CASSPPNSGGRETQYF.